The 6 T cell receptor beta chains below were found in one sample sequenced in a study of a mutant IDH1 vaccine in newly diagnosed glioma. Specified time point: week 5, during vaccination. The study gave 300 ug of mutant IDH1 20-mer peptide per vaccine dose, with topical imiquimod. The protocol was immunoSEQ multiplex PCR, while the TCRdb copy is restricted to in-frame clones and leaves out a portion. The sample contains about 40,000 clones, about 89% of which appear only once. No cognate antigen is known for these TCRs. Sequences were derived from PBMCs, sampled from a glioma patient whose treatment included an IDH1 peptide vaccine. These receptors all stem from a man in his fifties or sixties with glioma.

CDR3 in amino acids: CASCLGINYEQYF. CDR3 DNA: TGTGCCAGCTGCCTGGGAATTAACTACGAGCAGTACTTC. The chain carries TRBV6-6 and TRBJ2-7; D unresolved. The germline V gene encodes CDR1 MNHNY and CDR2 SVGAGI (reference sequence). V was trimmed by 8 bases and J by 3 bases, leaving 14 bases between them. This CDR3 contains 13 residues.

The V call is TRBV7-2, the J call TRBJ1-5; tentative D call: TRBD1 (6 bases). The CDR3 totals 14 residues. Trimming shortened V by 3 bases and J by 6 bases, and 12 bases separated the two germline ends. CDR1 and CDR2 from the germline V gene are SGHTA and FQGNSA. DNA of the CDR3: TGTGCCAGCAGCTTCTTACAGGGCGGTCAGCCCCAGCATTTT. It yields the protein CASSFLQGGQPQHF.

The chain is built from TRBV18 and TRBJ2-7; 7 nucleotides agree with TRBD2. The length of the CDR3 is 17 residues. The trim removed 1 base at V and 2 bases at J, leaving 11 bases unmatched. Per the germline V gene, CDR1 is KGHSH and CDR2 is LQKENI. The CDR3 here is CASSPLNARGGAYEQYF. DNA for the CDR3: TGTGCCAGCTCACCACTGAACGCTCGCGGGGGAGCCTACGAGCAGTACTTC.

V and J are TRBV15 and TRBJ2-7; 9 positions agree with TRBD2. The J segment lost 0 bases and the V segment lost 4 bases, leaving 7 bases of the junction unmatched. Germline CDR1 and CDR2: LNHNV and YYDKDF (reference sequence). The CDR3 length is 16 residues. This CDR3 is CATSNEGAGGSYEQYF. Written as DNA, the CDR3 is TGTGCCACCAGCAACGAAGGAGCGGGAGGCTCCTACGAGCAGTACTTC. Together with reference TRBV15 and TRBJ2-7, the CDR3 gives the full variable domain: DAMVIQNPRYQVTQFGKPVTLSCSQTLNHNVMYWYQQKSSQAPKLLFHYYDKDFNNEADTPDNFQSRRPNTSFCFLDIRSPGLGDTAMYLCATSNEGAGGSYEQYFGPGTRLTVT.

Written as DNA, the CDR3 is TGTGCCAGCAGCACCGGACTAGCGGGCGCAGATACGCAGTATTTT. Protein: CASSTGLAGADTQYF. The chain uses TRBV7-2 and TRBJ2-3, with 11 positions matching TRBD2. The CDR3 sequence is 15 residues long. V was pared by 5 bases and J by 4 bases, with 5 bases of the junction left unmatched. Germline V CDR1 and CDR2: SGHTA, FQGNSA.

This clone was found a few times. V and J are TRBV28 and TRBJ1-2; TRBD1 matches at 8 bases. Germline loops: CDR1 MDHEN, CDR2 SYDVKM. The CDR3 extends over 14 amino acids. V lost 7 bases and J lost 6; bases outside the gene matches: 10. The CDR3 here is CASTMSEDRDGYTF. CDR3 DNA sequence: TGTGCCAGCACCATGAGCGAGGACAGGGATGGCTACACCTTC.